This T cell receptor (beta chain) was obtained from a study of cytomegalovirus exposure and HLA in healthy donors. The study's findings and limits: In an earlier analysis, most TCR beta V segments were productive about 87% or about 30% of the time. The study flagged some 170 TCR beta chains as cytomegalovirus-associated. Later analysis identified several of the most significant clusters that appeared linked to common viral pathogens.

The PCR had 60 Vbeta and 13 Jbeta primers. Data came from immunoSEQ multiplex PCR; TCRdb stores just in-frame clones and leaves some out. The sample lists around 140,000 clones, approximately 72% seen once, with 6% to 8% in the top ten. The ends lost 3 bases at V and 3 bases at J; junction bases unmatched: 9. This CDR3 contains 16 residues. A remark on this clone: The antigen is not known.

The origin of this receptor is a woman in her fifties or sixties in good health and CMV-seronegative. The J gene is TRBJ1-1, the V gene TRBV5-3; 9 positions match TRBD1. TRBV5-3 is marked as an open reading frame, function uncertain. Sequencing was performed on PBMCs. CDR3 sequence (DNA): TGTGCCAGAAGCTCACCGGGACAGGGCCGGGACACTGAAGCTTTCTTT. It translates to CARSSPGQGRDTEAFF.